This T cell receptor beta chain comes out of a study of T cell repertoires in cytomegalovirus infection. Study background: It was the public TCR beta signatures that indicated both CMV infection and matching HLA type.

General study findings and limits: Predominance within the ex vivo response was attributable to HLA-C-restricted CMV-specific TCR beta clonotypes. Summed frequency of shared TCR beta families picked out CMV carriers who also had the relevant HLA.

The sample holds many counts of this clonotype. Antigen unknown. J lost 4 bases, V lost 3 bases, and 5 bases had no gene match. From germline, CDR1 is SGHVS and CDR2 FQNEAQ. This CDR3 is 15 amino acids long. TCRdb recomputed calls from the reads with MiXCR, one row per CDR3 protein. There are some 150,000 distinct CDR3 sequences in the sample; around 24% occur only once, and 10% to 11% lies in the top ten. The sequence derives from a human donor in good health (CMV status not recorded). Some clones in this sample may be carry-over from other donors' samples. V is TRBV7-8 and J is TRBJ1-2; 10 nucleotides line up with TRBD1. The sample was PBMCs. The CDR3 loop is CASSFRDRGGYGYTF. The CDR3 DNA reads TGTGCCAGCAGCTTCAGGGACAGGGGCGGCTATGGCTACACCTTC.